These T cell receptor beta chains were read from a single sample in a study of T cell responses to AZD1222 COVID-19 vaccine. Data came from immunoSEQ multiplex PCR; TCRdb stores just in-frame clones and leaves some out. The top ten hold 5% to 5.5% of the sample, which has more than 110,000 clones, about 93% seen once. Sequencing used peripheral blood, obtained on day 0 of AZD1222 vaccination. The receptor set was obtained from an adult in good health. Both conserved end residues are part of each CDR3.

>TRBV30
CAWTKGRTGELFF
>TRBV3-1/TRBV3-2
CASSQPGLAPYNEQFF
>TRBV27
CASSLRSGRASYEQYF
>TRBV5-1
CASSLEPGNTEAFF
>TRBV5-1
CASSFTGQGAIYEQYF
>TRBV30
CAWSVRRAREAFF
>TRBV6-4
CASSDSSGSYNEQFF
>TRBV15
CATSRDRYRVVSEQYF
>TRBV7-2
CASSLALRRGSLYEQYF
>TRBV5-1
CASSLARTGAEAFF
>TRBV9
CASSDIADPGETQYF
>TRBV7-9
CASSHGPRGNTEAFF
>TRBV6-1
CASSDLLTVLSYNEQFF
>TRBV28
CASSRDSNQPQHF
>TRBV3-1/TRBV3-2
CASSQEAFNYGYTF
>TRBV5-1
CASRLQLLGETQYF
>TRBV24-1
CATSDLKGEQGHSRETQYF
>TRBV6-5
CASSFHRGPSTF
>TRBV12-3/TRBV12-4
CASSLWGDEQYF
>TRBV19
CASSRGAGGPNTGELFF
>TRBV5-8
CASSRGLAGGDTQYF
>TRBV30
CAWSPRDSPGQPQHF
>TRBV5-6
CASSRAGYMNTEAFF
>TRBV7-3
CASSTTRNTEAFF
>TRBV12-5
CASGLVAGLAGVEQYF
>TRBV27
CASSGRMNSPLHF
>TRBV28
CASSRPWTGTRETQYF
>TRBV5-1
CASSLQPGASYEQYF
>TRBV12-5
CASGFSSYGYTF
>TRBV4-1
CASSYQGGSNQPQHF
>TRBV14
CASSHQEGSYEQYF
>TRBV2
CASSAVEASGALGGELFF
>TRBV5-1
CASSPSGTVSYEQYF
>TRBV25-1
CASSEGGNGYTF
>TRBV28
CASSFQEYSNQPQHF
>TRBV6-2/TRBV6-3
CASSHRGPNTEAFF
>TRBV29-1
CSVYSGVNYGYTF
>TRBV3-1/TRBV3-2
CASRQREISGELFF
>TRBV14
CASSQIGISYEQYF
>TRBV7-9
CASSFTRGPYEQYF
>TRBV30
CAWSLGGSNEKLFF
>TRBV15
CATSREAAGNTIYF
>TRBV15
CATSYPGRSTDTQYF
>TRBV5-1
CASSLDSDPPAGGLNEQFF
>TRBV29-1
CSVDDGSGYQETQYF
>TRBV6-5
CASSTSHFNNEQFF
>TRBV5-1
CASSARPTSGKGQETQYF
>TRBV28
CASRGDATNEKLFF
>TRBV5-4
CASSPGHTEAFF
>TRBV19
CASSPRQGVTYEQYF
>TRBV30
CAWSKLSGRVNEQFF
>TRBV6-5
CASGILHGELFF